This T cell receptor (beta chain) was sequenced during a study of T cells in Graves' hyperthyroidism and ophthalmopathy. Overall study context: Blood from the periphery was taken at initial diagnosis, before any treatment.

From RNA transcripts, TCR beta CDR3 regions were amplified. Using the HTBI primer set, a first-round RT-PCR was run on the TCR CDR3. TCRdb re-called the multiplex PCR reads through MiXCR, storing one row per CDR3 protein. The sample lists approximately 490,000 distinct CDR3 sequences, roughly 23% occurring once. Germline CDR1 reads LGHDT; CDR2 reads YNNKEL (reference sequence). The CDR3 sequence is 15 residues long. Fresh peripheral blood, approximately 10 ml, was the source of the PBMCs. A remark on this clonotype: Its antigen is unknown. At one end, the junction sequence differs from germline, possibly due to a read error.

Study findings and constraints: In the blood, most expanded thyroid clonotypes above 0.001 appeared as well.

Sequencing was carried out using blood. V is TRBV3-1 and J is TRBJ2-1, with D unresolved. The clonotype was recovered from a woman in her 70s with Graves' ophthalmopathy. The CDR3 spells CASNQGSGSYNEQFF. The DNA of the CDR3 is TGTGCCAGCAACCAAGGGTCAGGCTCCTACAATGAGCAGTTCTTC.